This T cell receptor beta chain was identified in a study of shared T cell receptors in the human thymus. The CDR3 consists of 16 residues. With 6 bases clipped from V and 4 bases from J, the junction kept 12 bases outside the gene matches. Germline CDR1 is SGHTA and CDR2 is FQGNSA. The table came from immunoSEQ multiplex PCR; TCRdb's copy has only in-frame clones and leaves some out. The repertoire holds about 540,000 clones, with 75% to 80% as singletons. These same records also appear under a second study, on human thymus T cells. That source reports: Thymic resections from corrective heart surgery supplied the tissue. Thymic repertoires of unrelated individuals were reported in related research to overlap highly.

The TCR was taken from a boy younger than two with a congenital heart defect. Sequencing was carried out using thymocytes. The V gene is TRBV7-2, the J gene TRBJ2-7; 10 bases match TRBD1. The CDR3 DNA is TGTGCCAGCAGATACCCTCCGGGACAGGGGACGTACGAGCAGTACTTC. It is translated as CASRYPPGQGTYEQYF.